At least ten counts were recorded for the clone carrying this T cell receptor beta chain. As yet, its antigen is unknown. From the 5' RACE reads, TCRdb called clonotypes with MiXCR, one entry per CDR3 protein. The sample has hundreds of thousands of distinct CDR3 sequences, 8.5% to 9% seen once; the top ten hold more than 0.75%. The sample belongs to a study of identical twins. V shed 0 bases, J shed 7 bases, and the junction held 9 bases outside the gene matches. The V gene's germline CDR1 is KGHSH and CDR2 LQKENI. CDR3 length equals 17 residues. Study conclusions and caveats: Reduced insertions were recorded for abundant cord blood beta clonotypes, with no such pattern in memory repertoires.

The same data also contributed to another study, on yellow fever vaccine responses in identical twins.

The TCR sequence derives from a young woman in good health. The V gene is TRBV18, the J gene TRBJ2-3; 11 bases fit TRBD2. Sequenced: PBMCs. DNA for the CDR3: TGTGCCAGCTCACCACCGACTAGCGGGACCAAGGGGAATACGCAGTATTTT. Its protein is CASSPPTSGTKGNTQYF.